The next 20 T cell receptor beta chains were all read from a single sample in a study of shared clonotypes between healthy human individuals. Method: immunoSEQ multiplex PCR; TCRdb's copy keeps in-frame clones and lacks some. The table includes some 650,000 clones, almost 97% detected once. The material sequenced was naive CD4+ T cells sorted from blood. Subset meaning: CD45RA+ positively selected. The receptors come from a woman under 40 in good health.

The rearrangement uses TRBV7-9 and TRBJ1-1, with 7 bases matching TRBD1. Germline CDR1 and CDR2: SEHNR and FQNEAQ (reference sequence). Trimming removed 9 bases from V and 1 base from J; junction bases left unmatched: 5. The CDR3 extends over 13 amino acids. Written as DNA, the CDR3 is TGTGCCAGTCACAGGGGAGAGAACACTGAAGCTTTCTTT. Its protein is CASHRGENTEAFF.

This chain connects TRBV9 to TRBJ2-1; D is unclear. CDR1 is SGDLS, CDR2 YYNGEE, per germline. The CDR3 loop spans 14 amino acids. The ends were cut back, 1 base at V and 8 bases at J, with 13 bases in the middle. For the CDR3, the DNA is TGTGCCAGCAGCGTAAGCCCCTCCCCGGATGAGCAGTTCTTC. Translated, it gives CASSVSPSPDEQFF. Full variable domain (remainder filled in from reference TRBV9 and TRBJ2-1): DSGVTQTPKHLITATGQRVTLRCSPRSGDLSVYWYQQSLDQGLQFLIQYYNGEERAKGNILERFSAQQFPDLHSELNLSSLELGDSALYFCASSVSPSPDEQFFGPGTRLTVL.

CDR3 region: CASSITQNTGELFF. The CDR3 bases are TGCGCCAGCAGTATAACACAGAACACCGGGGAGCTGTTTTTT. The chain employs TRBV10-2 and TRBJ2-2; D is undetermined. The CDR3 runs 14 residues. V was shortened by 5 bases and J by 1 base, with 8 bases between the two germline ends. Germline V gives CDR1 WSHSY, CDR2 SAAADI.

The rearrangement links TRBV9 to TRBJ2-7; TRBD2 is a possible D gene (5 bases). This CDR3 region has 15 residues. Deletions cut 0 bases from V and 2 bases from J, with 12 bases between. Per germline, CDR1 SGDLS and CDR2 YYNGEE. In nucleotides, the CDR3 is TGTGCCAGCAGCGTAGGGACTCCGCCAACCTACGAGCAGTACTTC. This sequence encodes CASSVGTPPTYEQYF. The variable domain in full, with the rest retrieved from reference TRBV9 and TRBJ2-7, is DSGVTQTPKHLITATGQRVTLRCSPRSGDLSVYWYQQSLDQGLQFLIQYYNGEERAKGNILERFSAQQFPDLHSELNLSSLELGDSALYFCASSVGTPPTYEQYFGPGTRLTVT.

The rearrangement uses TRBV11-2 and TRBJ2-7; 8 bases fit TRBD2. V dropped 4 bases and J dropped 6; count of bases not matched to a gene: 2. This CDR3 region has 12 residues. CDR1 SGHAT and CDR2 FQNNGV come from the germline V gene. The CDR3 nucleotides are TGTGCCAGCAGCTCCCGGGGGGGCGAGCAGTACTTC. It yields the protein CASSSRGGEQYF.

This chain's CDR3 is CASSLFGDTEAFF. Written as DNA, the CDR3 is TGTGCCAGCAGCTTATTCGGGGACACTGAAGCTTTCTTT. The chain recombines TRBV13 with TRBJ1-1, with D hard to call. Per germline, CDR1 PRHDT and CDR2 FYEKMQ (reference sequence). Trimming removed 2 bases from V and 3 bases from J, with 7 bases in between. This CDR3 has 13 residues. The whole variable domain, remainder taken from reference TRBV13 and TRBJ1-1, is AAGVIQSPRHLIKEKRETATLKCYPIPRHDTVYWYQQGPGQDPQFLISFYEKMQSDKGSIPDRFSAQQFSDYHSELNMSSLELGDSALYFCASSLFGDTEAFFGQGTRLTVV.

The table lists this clone with a count of one. CDR3: CAWTNDRGNEKLFF. In nucleotides, the CDR3 is TGTGCCTGGACGAATGACAGGGGTAATGAAAAACTGTTTTTT. The V call is TRBV5-4, the J call TRBJ1-4; TRBD1 agrees at 8 bases. V shed 10 bases, J shed 4 bases, and the junction held 9 bases outside the gene matches. CDR3 length: 14 amino acids. Germline V gene data show CDR1 as SGHNT and CDR2 as YYREEE (reference sequence).

The rearrangement uses TRBV11-2 and TRBJ2-7, with D hard to call. Trimming took 3 bases from V and 1 from J, leaving 4 bases between them. The germline gives CDR1 SGHAT, CDR2 FQNNGV. This CDR3 is built from 12 residues. The CDR3 DNA reads as TGTGCCAGCAGCTTCTGGTCCTACGAGCAGTACTTC. Protein product: CASSFWSYEQYF. The whole variable domain, remainder taken from reference TRBV11-2 and TRBJ2-7, is EAGVAQSPRYKIIEKRQSVAFWCNPISGHATLYWYQQILGQGPKLLIQFQNNGVVDDSQLPKDRFSAERLKGVDSTLKIQPAKLEDSAVYLCASSFWSYEQYFGPGTRLTVT.

This chain uses TRBV27 with TRBJ2-2; 11 bases are shared with TRBD2. Per germline, CDR1 MNHEY and CDR2 SMNVEV (reference sequence). This CDR3 is built from 15 residues. The ends lost 8 bases at V and 0 bases at J; junction bases unmatched: 2. CDR3 sequence: CASSGLAANTGELFF. The CDR3 DNA reads TGTGCCAGCTCGGGACTAGCGGCGAACACCGGGGAGCTGTTTTTT.

V gene TRBV6-1 combines with J gene TRBJ2-3; 7 bases align to TRBD2. CDR3 length: 15 residues. Germline V CDR1 and CDR2: MNHNS, SASEGT. The V and J ends lost 2 bases and 4 bases, in that order; junction bases with no gene match: 6. The CDR3 sequence is CASSEFAGAADTQYF. The DNA for the CDR3 is TGTGCCAGCAGTGAATTCGCGGGAGCTGCAGATACGCAGTATTTT.

This clone is a singleton in its sample. The V call is TRBV25-1, the J call TRBJ2-3, with 10 positions matching TRBD2. The V and J ends lost 6 bases and 4 bases, in that order; junction bases with no gene match: 7. The germline CDR1 and CDR2 sequences are MGHDK and SYGVNS. The CDR3 runs to 15 residues. The DNA for the CDR3 is TGTGCCAGCAGGGACCTAGCGGGAGCGGCAGATACGCAGTATTTT. Protein sequence: CASRDLAGAADTQYF.

The rearrangement joins TRBV6-5 to TRBJ2-3; no clear D gene. This CDR3 spans 15 amino acids. Germline V CDR1 and CDR2: MNHEY, SVGAGI. V was clipped by 5 bases and J by 2 bases, with 14 bases between them. Here the CDR3 DNA reads TGTGCCAGCAGTCCCGGACGGACCTTCACAGATACGCAGTATTTT. Encoded protein: CASSPGRTFTDTQYF.

Only one count was recorded for this clone. The chain recombines TRBV5-6 with TRBJ2-1, with D possibly matching TRBD2 (6 bases). CDR1 is SGHDT and CDR2 is YYEEEE in the germline V gene. The CDR3 loop spans 11 amino acids. The V end lost 1 base, the J end lost 14 bases, and 10 bases lay between the germline ends. The CDR3 DNA follows: TGTGCCAGCAGCTTGAGGAGGGGAGAGTTCTTC. Translated: CASSLRRGEFF.

J is TRBJ2-2 and V is TRBV29-1, with 12 bases aligning to TRBD2. The CDR3 covers 15 residues. CDR1 is SQVTM, CDR2 ANQGSEA, per germline. The trim removed 4 bases at V and 6 bases at J, leaving 6 bases unmatched. CDR3 region: CSVGTSGNSAGELFF. The CDR3 coding sequence is TGCAGCGTTGGGACTAGCGGGAATTCCGCCGGGGAGCTGTTTTTT.

CDR3 nucleotide sequence: TGTGCCAGCAGTTTACCCTCCTCTAGCCGAAGGAGTTACTACGAGCAGTACTTC. Encoded protein: CASSLPSSSRRSYYEQYF. The chain carries TRBV28 and TRBJ2-7; D possibly corresponds to TRBD2 (5 bases). CDR3 length equals 18 residues. The germline gives CDR1 MDHEN, CDR2 SYDVKM. The germline V and J ends were trimmed by 2 bases and 3 bases, with 23 bases remaining between them. Filled out from reference TRBV28 and TRBJ2-7, the complete variable domain reads DVKVTQSSRYLVKRTGEKVFLECVQDMDHENMFWYRQDPGLGLRLIYFSYDVKMKEKGDIPEGYSVSREKKERFSLILESASTNQTSMYLCASSLPSSSRRSYYEQYFGPGTRLTVT.

The V and J genes are TRBV5-1 and TRBJ2-2, with 7 bases aligning to TRBD2. The germline V gene encodes CDR1 SGHRS and CDR2 YFSETQ. Losses at the gene ends were 6 bases for V and 4 bases for J; bases not matched to a gene: 12. The CDR3 has 16 amino acids. CDR3 in amino acids: CASTLGGREITGELFF. As DNA, the CDR3 is TGCGCCAGCACCCTGGGAGGGCGGGAGATCACCGGGGAGCTGTTTTTT.

The rearrangement links TRBV28 to TRBJ2-5; TRBD2 agrees at 9 bases. The DNA end favors TRBJ2-7, so the J call may be wrong. Germline V gene lookup returns CDR1 MDHEN and CDR2 SYDVKM. CDR3 length: 15 residues. The CDR3 loop reads CASSAGGAGGNEQYF. The CDR3 DNA reads TGTGCCAGCAGTGCAGGGGGAGCGGGAGGCAACGAGCAGTACTTC.

V gene TRBV5-1 combines with J gene TRBJ2-4, with TRBD2 matching over 11 bases. CDR1 is SGHRS and CDR2 is YFSETQ in the germline V gene. The CDR3 is made up of 19 amino acids. Trimming cost V 3 bases and J 8 bases; bases outside gene matches: 19. The CDR3, as DNA: TGCGCCAGCAGCTCGTTGCCGGCTAGCGGGAGGTGGGTTGGAGACATTCAGTACTTC. Its translation: CASSSLPASGRWVGDIQYF.

The rearrangement joins TRBV2 to TRBJ1-2, with D maybe TRBD1 (6 bases). V gave up 7 bases and J gave up 8 bases, with 20 bases separating them. The CDR3 is 14 residues long. Per the germline V gene, CDR1 is SNHLY and CDR2 is FYNNEI. CDR3 amino acids: CASTFTGGPLGYTF. The CDR3 region has the DNA TGTGCCAGCACCTTTACGGGGGGCCCCTTGGGCTACACCTTC.

The rearrangement links TRBV28 to TRBJ1-1, with D perhaps TRBD1 (5 bases). V was pared by 3 bases and J by 1 base, with 15 bases between. This CDR3 has 16 amino acids. Germline V lookup: CDR1 MDHEN, CDR2 SYDVKM. The CDR3 reads CASSFRGRVPNTEAFF. The CDR3 DNA reads TGTGCCAGCAGTTTCCGGGGCCGGGTGCCGAACACTGAAGCTTTCTTT. Complete variable domain (other parts from reference TRBV28 and TRBJ1-1): DVKVTQSSRYLVKRTGEKVFLECVQDMDHENMFWYRQDPGLGLRLIYFSYDVKMKEKGDIPEGYSVSREKKERFSLILESASTNQTSMYLCASSFRGRVPNTEAFFGQGTRLTVV.